This T cell receptor (beta chain) was profiled in a study of neurological immune-mediated disorders. Regarding the study as a whole: Levels of TCR clonal expansion peaked in HTLV-1-associated myelopathy and reached their lowest in multiple sclerosis, under those of healthy controls. Subjects shared no identical expanded-clone CDR3 amino acid sequences, suggesting private TCR-beta repertoires in all groups.

The CDR3 contains 16 residues. The germline CDR1 and CDR2 sequences are SGHKS and YYEKEE (reference sequence). Losses at the gene ends were 4 bases for V and 0 bases for J; bases not matched to a gene: 3. Synthesis of cDNA was carried out by template-switch 5'RACE. The reaction used 10-nucleotide random UMIs. Sequencing runs each yielded over 170 million TCR-beta sequences from 15-18 subjects. TCRdb processed the 5' RACE reads anew with MiXCR; each CDR3 protein has one entry. Among tens of thousands of distinct CDR3 sequences listed, about 13% were seen once. This clonotype was seen many times. Its antigen is still unknown.

The specimen sequenced was PBMCs. The receptor was derived from a woman aged 55-69 years with HTLV-1-associated myelopathy (HAM/TSP). The chain carries TRBV5-5 and TRBJ2-2; 10 bases fit TRBD2. This CDR3 is CASSPGLAANTGELFF. Here the CDR3 DNA reads TGTGCCAGCAGCCCCGGACTAGCGGCGAACACCGGGGAGCTGTTTTTT.